This T cell receptor beta chain derives from a study of cytomegalovirus exposure and HLA in healthy donors. Study results and caveats: As a later analysis showed, several of the most significant clusters appeared to be linked to common viral pathogens. TCR beta chain V- and J-gene trimming was linked, in a later analysis, to a missense variant in DCLRE1C. Earlier analysis found most TCR beta V segments productive about 87% or about 30% of the time.

For this clone: Antigen specificity is unknown.

Donors in the study were healthy people who gave bone marrow. In the PCR, 60 Vbeta and 13 Jbeta primers were used. This table comes from immunoSEQ multiplex PCR, and its TCRdb copy is limited to in-frame clones, with some not included. Found here are 150,000 to 200,000 clones, around three quarters of them singletons; the top ten hold around 1.9%. Germline V gene sequence: CDR1 SGDLS, CDR2 YYNGEE. V shed 4 bases and J 7 bases; nucleotides not matched to a gene: 8. CDR3 length: 14 residues. The sequence came from a woman aged 30 to 39 in good health and CMV-seronegative. The chain has TRBV9 and TRBJ1-5, with 7 bases identical to TRBD1. Sequenced sample: PBMCs. The CDR3 DNA follows: TGTGCCAGCAGCCCTACAGGGGAGATCCAGCCCCAGCATTTT. Amino acid sequence: CASSPTGEIQPQHF.